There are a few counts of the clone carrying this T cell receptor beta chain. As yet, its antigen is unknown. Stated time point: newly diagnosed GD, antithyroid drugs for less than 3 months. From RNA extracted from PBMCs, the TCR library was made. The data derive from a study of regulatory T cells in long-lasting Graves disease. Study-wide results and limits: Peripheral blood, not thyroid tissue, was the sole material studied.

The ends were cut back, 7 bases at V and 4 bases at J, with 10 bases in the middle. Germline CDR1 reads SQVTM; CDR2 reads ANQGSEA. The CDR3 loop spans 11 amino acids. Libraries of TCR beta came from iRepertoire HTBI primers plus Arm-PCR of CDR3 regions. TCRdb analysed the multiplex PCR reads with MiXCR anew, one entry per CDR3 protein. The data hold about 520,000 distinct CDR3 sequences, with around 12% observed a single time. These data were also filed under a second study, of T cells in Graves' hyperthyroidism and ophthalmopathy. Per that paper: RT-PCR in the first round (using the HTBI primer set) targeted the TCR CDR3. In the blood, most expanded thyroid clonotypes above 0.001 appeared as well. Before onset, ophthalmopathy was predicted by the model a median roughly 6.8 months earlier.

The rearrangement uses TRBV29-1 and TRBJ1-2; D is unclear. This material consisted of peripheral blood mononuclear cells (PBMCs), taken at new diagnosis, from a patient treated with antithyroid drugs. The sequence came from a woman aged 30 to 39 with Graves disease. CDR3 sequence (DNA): TGCAGCGCTGCGACCAGCTATGGCTACACCTTC. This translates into CSAATSYGYTF.